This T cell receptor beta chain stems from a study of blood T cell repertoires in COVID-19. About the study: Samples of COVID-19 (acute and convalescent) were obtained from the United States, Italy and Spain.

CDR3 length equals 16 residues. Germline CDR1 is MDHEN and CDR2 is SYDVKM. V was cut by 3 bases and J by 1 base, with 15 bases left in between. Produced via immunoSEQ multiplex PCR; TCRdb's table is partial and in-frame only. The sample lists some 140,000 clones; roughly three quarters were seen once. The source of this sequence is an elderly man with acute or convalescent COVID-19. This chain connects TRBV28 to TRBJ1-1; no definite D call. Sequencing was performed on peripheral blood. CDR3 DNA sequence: TGTGCCAGCAGTTTCGCAGGACTATTAGAGAACACTGAAGCTTTCTTT. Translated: CASSFAGLLENTEAFF.